This T cell receptor beta chain was profiled in a study of neurological immune-mediated disorders. Overall study context: The multiple sclerosis group of roughly 35 included 31 relapsing-remitting and 3 secondary progressive patients.

This clonotype was recorded many times. Sequencing of 15-18 subjects in each run yielded over 170 million TCR-beta sequences. One entry per CDR3 protein, called by TCRdb with MiXCR from the 5' RACE reads. Seen here are roughly 74,000 distinct CDR3 sequences, 5.2% observed once, and the top ten hold about 8%. CDR3 size: 18 residues. The V gene's germline CDR1 is ENHRY and CDR2 SYGVKD. Trimming shortened V by 8 bases and J by 5 bases, and 31 bases separated the two germline ends. The rearrangement joins TRBV10-3 to TRBJ2-7; perhaps TRBD2 as D (6 bases). The source is a man between 18 and 35 years old with multiple sclerosis. Input material: PBMCs. The CDR3 reads CAIGGDFTSSFPSDEQYF. DNA of the CDR3: TGTGCCATCGGTGGGGATTTCACTAGCTCTTTTCCCTCTGACGAGCAGTACTTC.